This TCR beta chain was recovered during a study of blood T cell repertoires in COVID-19. The CDR3 loop spans 13 amino acids. Trimming took off 4 bases at V and 5 bases at J, with 8 bases between the two ends. TCRdb's table, derived via immunoSEQ multiplex PCR, lists solely in-frame clones and lacks some. Of about 210,000 clones listed, about four fifths are singletons. Sequencing input: peripheral blood. The V call is TRBV12-3 or TRBV12-4, the J call TRBJ1-4, with unresolved D. The origin of this receptor is a man aged 55-75 years with acute or convalescent COVID-19. The CDR3 region is CASSWRQNEKLFF. CDR3 coding DNA: TGTGCCAGCAGTTGGCGGCAAAATGAAAAACTGTTTTTT.